A single sample is the source of the 18 T cell receptor beta chains below, sequenced in a study of CD8 T cells in Susac syndrome. RNA amounts of about 0.5 to 1 ug underwent reverse transcription with random hexamers. TCRdb passed the immunoSEQ multiplex PCR reads through MiXCR, listing each CDR3 protein once. The sample yields approximately 130,000 distinct CDR3 sequences, less than 95% seen once. The specimen was CD4+ T cells from PBMCs. Every receptor here comes from a human donor in good health.

V is TRBV6-2 or TRBV6-3 and J is TRBJ1-4; D not certain. This CDR3 spans 14 amino acids. V shed 4 bases and J shed 7 bases, with 13 bases lying between them. Germline-derived CDR1 and CDR2 are MNHEY and SVGEGT. The CDR3 loop is CASSWTTLAEKLFF. The CDR3 DNA is TGTGCCAGCAGTTGGACGACGTTAGCTGAAAAACTGTTTTTT.

The chain employs TRBV5-6 and TRBJ1-5, with D unclear. The germline V gene encodes CDR1 SGHDT and CDR2 YYEEEE. The CDR3 has 15 amino acids. Trimming took 2 bases from V and 6 from J, leaving 15 bases between them. The DNA of the CDR3 is TGTGCCAGCAGCTTTAGTGGGGATTTAGGTCAGCCCCAGCATTTT. Amino acids: CASSFSGDLGQPQHF.

The chain couples TRBV6-5 to TRBJ1-1; D remains ambiguous. Looked up from germline, CDR1 is MNHEY and CDR2 is SVGAGI. V was shortened by 6 bases and J by 0 bases, with 11 bases between the two germline ends. The CDR3 consists of 14 residues. The CDR3 loop is CASRIDGVNTEAFF. The CDR3 DNA reads as TGTGCCAGCAGGATCGATGGGGTGAACACTGAAGCTTTCTTT.

The chain is built from TRBV13 and TRBJ2-2, with TRBD2 matching 10 bases. Germline values: CDR1 PRHDT, CDR2 FYEKMQ (reference sequence). The V and J ends lost 4 bases and 5 bases, in that order; junction bases with no gene match: 1. The CDR3 spans 14 residues. The CDR3 spells CASSSGLATGELFF. CDR3 nucleotide sequence: TGTGCCAGCAGCTCGGGACTAGCGACCGGGGAGCTGTTTTTT.

The chain joins TRBV4-1 to TRBJ2-3; 11 positions agree with TRBD2. Germline lookup yields CDR1 MGHRA and CDR2 YSYEKL. This CDR3 is built from 16 residues. V shed 0 bases, J shed 7 bases, and the junction held 6 bases outside the gene matches. CDR3 bases: TGCGCCAGCAGCCAAGAGGGTAGCGGGAGGGTAAATACGCAGTATTTT. It codes for CASSQEGSGRVNTQYF.

V is TRBV19 and J is TRBJ1-5, with TRBD1 matching 9 bases. This CDR3 has 15 amino acids. Germline V gene lookup returns CDR1 LNHDA and CDR2 SQIVND (reference sequence). V gave up 11 bases and J gave up 6 bases; unmatched junction bases: 14. CDR3 protein: CACPAGTGNSQPQHF. Written as DNA, the CDR3 is TGTGCCTGCCCCGCGGGGACAGGGAATAGTCAGCCCCAGCATTTT.

The genes are TRBV13 and TRBJ2-7; 9 nucleotides agree with TRBD2. Trimming cost V 5 bases and J 7 bases; bases outside gene matches: 9. Germline CDR1 PRHDT, CDR2 FYEKMQ (reference sequence). This CDR3 is 14 amino acids long. The CDR3 DNA follows: TGTGCCAGCAGCCTACCGGGACTAGCAGGGGAGCAGTACTTC. This gives the protein CASSLPGLAGEQYF.

This chain joins TRBV7-2 and TRBJ1-1; no firm D call. This CDR3 has 13 residues. With 4 bases removed from V and 1 base from J, the gap between germline ends came to 7 bases. Per the germline V gene, CDR1 is SGHTA and CDR2 is FQGNSA. CDR3 nucleotides: TGTGCCAGCAGCTCCCAACAGAACACTGAAGCTTTCTTT. Residues: CASSSQQNTEAFF.

This clonotype was detected once. The chain joins TRBV5-6 to TRBJ2-1; D possibly corresponds to TRBD1 (6 bases). Trimming removed 1 base from V and 0 bases from J, with 14 bases in between. Per the germline V gene, CDR1 is SGHDT and CDR2 is YYEEEE. The CDR3 sequence is 17 residues long. The CDR3 loop reads CASSLLPGTHSYNEQFF. The CDR3 DNA is TGTGCCAGCAGCTTGCTTCCCGGGACACACTCCTACAATGAGCAGTTCTTC. The variable domain in full, completed from reference TRBV5-6 and TRBJ2-1, reads DAGVTQSPTHLIKTRGQQVTLRCSPKSGHDTVSWYQQALGQGPQFIFQYYEEEERQRGNFPDRFSGHQFPNYSSELNVNALLLGDSALYLCASSLLPGTHSYNEQFFGPGTRLTVL.

The chain employs TRBV6-2 or TRBV6-3 and TRBJ2-7; 8 nucleotides match TRBD1. Looked up from germline, CDR1 is MNHEY and CDR2 is SVGEGT. V was clipped by 6 bases and J by 7 bases; unmatched bases: 5. This CDR3 has 12 residues. The CDR3 spells CASRTDRDEQYF. The CDR3 DNA reads TGTGCCAGCAGGACGGACAGGGATGAGCAGTACTTC.

This sequence joins TRBV12-3 or TRBV12-4 and TRBJ2-2, with 7 bases fitting TRBD1. V dropped 6 bases and J dropped 3; count of bases not matched to a gene: 7. The CDR3 is 15 residues long. CDR3 nucleotides: TGTGCCAGCAGGAGGGGGCTGGGTGACACCGGGGAGCTGTTTTTT. Protein sequence: CASRRGLGDTGELFF.

This rearrangement joins TRBV30 to TRBJ2-5; 7 bases are shared with TRBD2. This CDR3 contains 17 residues. J was trimmed by 4 bases and V by 3 bases; bases with no gene match: 17. The germline V gene encodes CDR1 GTSNPN and CDR2 SVGIG (reference sequence). CDR3 sequence reads: CAWSSGGGGPILETQYF. DNA of the CDR3: TGTGCCTGGAGCTCCGGTGGGGGAGGGCCGATCTTAGAGACCCAGTACTTC.

This clonotype was picked up one time. The V call is TRBV30, the J call TRBJ2-7; 7 nucleotides agree with TRBD1. The CDR3 spans 18 residues. The germline V gene has CDR1 GTSNPN and CDR2 SVGIG (reference sequence). With V trimmed by 4 bases and J by 4 bases, 22 bases remained unmatched. The CDR3 loop is CAWNDGATGVGVFYEQYF. CDR3 nucleotides: TGTGCCTGGAACGACGGGGCCACAGGGGTCGGGGTTTTTTACGAGCAGTACTTC.

The chain recombines TRBV12-3 or TRBV12-4 with TRBJ2-7, with 11 bases lining up with TRBD1. The CDR3 has 16 amino acids. With V trimmed by 0 bases and J by 2 bases, 3 bases remained unmatched. As DNA, the CDR3 is TGTGCCAGCAGTTTAGCCGGGACAGGGGGAACCTACGAGCAGTACTTC. This codes for CASSLAGTGGTYEQYF.

The V call is TRBV19, the J call TRBJ2-4; maybe TRBD1 (5 bases). V lost 6 bases and J 0 bases, leaving 9 bases between the germline ends. This CDR3 is 14 amino acids long. Germline loops: CDR1 LNHDA, CDR2 SQIVND (reference sequence). The CDR3 spells CASRVDRAKNIQYF. As DNA, the CDR3 is TGTGCCAGTAGAGTTGACAGAGCCAAAAACATTCAGTACTTC.

V and J are TRBV28 and TRBJ2-2, with D perhaps being TRBD1 or TRBD2 (5 bases each). Germline loops: CDR1 MDHEN, CDR2 SYDVKM. The V end was cut by 5 bases, the J end by 4 bases, with 14 bases between. There are 15 residues in the CDR3. The CDR3 coding sequence is TGTGCCAGCAGTCCCGGGTGGGGGACCACCGGGGAGCTGTTTTTT. Its translation: CASSPGWGTTGELFF.

The chain joins TRBV23-1 to TRBJ1-5, with a weak D call TRBD1 (6 bases). TRBV23-1 is recorded as an ORF, its role being uncertain. The V end lost 7 bases, the J end lost 3 bases, and 10 bases lay between the germline ends. The CDR3 is 13 residues long. The chain's CDR3 is CASKGTYNQPQHF. In DNA form, the CDR3 reads TGCGCCAGCAAGGGGACATACAATCAGCCCCAGCATTTT.

The chain employs TRBV6-5 and TRBJ2-5, with 8 nucleotides matching TRBD2. The CDR3 loop spans 15 amino acids. Looked up from germline, CDR1 is MNHEY and CDR2 is SVGAGI. The ends lost 8 bases at V and 3 bases at J; junction bases unmatched: 11. The CDR3 nucleotides are TGTGCCAGCTCGCTCTCTGTACTAGCGGAAGAGACCCAGTACTTC. Translated, it gives CASSLSVLAEETQYF.